The next 11 T cell receptor beta chains were all read from a single sample in a study of T cell responses to AZD1222 COVID-19 vaccine. Clones were read by immunoSEQ multiplex PCR, and TCRdb kept only the in-frame ones, dropping some. Here the sample table reports about 140,000 clones. The specimen was peripheral blood. The origin of the receptors is an adult in good health.

This rearrangement joins TRBV6-5 to TRBJ2-3; no clear D. The V gene lost 6 bases and the J gene lost 6 bases, with 10 bases spanning the gap. Germline assignment: CDR1 MNHEY and CDR2 SVGAGI. The CDR3 loop spans 12 amino acids. The CDR3 is CASSQYRDTQYF. The CDR3 bases are TGTGCCAGCAGCCAGTACCGGGATACGCAGTATTTT.

The chain combines TRBV2 with TRBJ1-4, with a weak D call TRBD1 (6 bases). V was clipped by 2 bases and J by 5 bases, with 9 bases between them. Germline V gene lookup returns CDR1 SNHLY and CDR2 FYNNEI. The CDR3 has 14 residues. The CDR3 sequence is CASSEMQGNEKLFF. The CDR3 region has the DNA TGTGCCAGCAGTGAAATGCAGGGGAATGAAAAACTGTTTTTT. Full variable domain (outside the CDR3, taken from reference TRBV2 and TRBJ1-4): EPEVTQTPSHQVTQMGQEVILRCVPISNHLYFYWYRQILGQKVEFLVSFYNNEISEKSEIFDDQFSVERPDGSNFTLKIRSTKLEDSAMYFCASSEMQGNEKLFFGSGTQLSVL.

The CDR3, as DNA: TGTGCCAGCAGCTTGGGAGGGGTGAGCACTGAAGCTTTCTTT. As protein: CASSLGGVSTEAFF. V and J are TRBV5-5 and TRBJ1-1; D is possibly TRBD1 (5 bases). V gave up 0 bases and J gave up 4 bases, with 10 bases separating them. Germline-derived CDR1 and CDR2 are SGHKS and YYEKEE (reference sequence). The CDR3 has 14 residues. The full variable domain, its missing parts supplied by reference TRBV5-5 and TRBJ1-1, is DAGVTQSPTHLIKTRGQQVTLRCSPISGHKSVSWYQQVLGQGPQFIFQYYEKEERGRGNFPDRFSARQFPNYSSELNVNALLLGDSALYLCASSLGGVSTEAFFGQGTRLTVV.

The V and J genes are TRBV19 and TRBJ2-3; unclear D gene. The CDR3 covers 14 residues. The germline V gene has CDR1 LNHDA and CDR2 SQIVND (reference sequence). V was cut by 3 bases and J by 3 bases, with 10 bases left in between. CDR3 region: CASSITPRTDTQYF. CDR3 DNA: TGTGCCAGTAGTATTACACCAAGGACAGATACGCAGTATTTT.

This rearrangement joins TRBV7-9 to TRBJ1-3; D is unresolved. The CDR3 length is 11 residues. Germline V gene sequence: CDR1 SEHNR, CDR2 FQNEAQ (reference sequence). Deletions cut 4 bases from V and 4 bases from J, with 2 bases between. The chain's CDR3 is CASSSGNTIYF. CDR3 bases: TGTGCCAGCAGCTCCGGAAACACCATATATTTT.

The rearrangement links TRBV9 to TRBJ1-1; D gene ambiguous. From germline, CDR1 is SGDLS and CDR2 YYNGEE. V was pared by 3 bases and J by 0 bases, with 12 bases between. The CDR3 contains 15 residues. CDR3 residues: CASSGRGNLNTEAFF. CDR3 coding DNA: TGTGCCAGCAGCGGGCGCGGGAACTTGAACACTGAAGCTTTCTTT.

The chain carries TRBV6-5 and TRBJ2-7, with 9 bases that match TRBD1. This CDR3 is 16 amino acids long. CDR1 MNHEY and CDR2 SVGAGI come from the germline V gene. Losses at the gene ends were 0 bases for V and 4 bases for J; bases not matched to a gene: 7. The CDR3, as DNA: TGTGCCAGCAGTTACTCGCGCGGGACAGGGTCGTACGAGCAGTACTTC. Encoded protein: CASSYSRGTGSYEQYF.

The chain is built from TRBV6-6 and TRBJ2-2; 7 nucleotides agree with TRBD1. Germline V gene lookup returns CDR1 MNHNY and CDR2 SVGAGI (reference sequence). The CDR3 has 17 residues. V dropped 5 bases and J dropped 7; count of bases not matched to a gene: 16. CDR3 nucleotides: TGTGCCAGCAGTCGCTCTCCCAGACAGGGCGAGATCGGGGAGCTGTTTTTT. As protein: CASSRSPRQGEIGELFF.

V and J are TRBV5-1 and TRBJ1-2; 10 bases are a match to TRBD1. The ends lost 1 base at V and 3 bases at J; junction bases unmatched: 3. Per germline, CDR1 SGHRS and CDR2 YFSETQ. The CDR3 contains 15 residues. CDR3 in DNA: TGCGCCAGCAGCTTGCAGGGACAGGGGTACTATGGCTACACCTTC. This sequence encodes CASSLQGQGYYGYTF.

The chain carries TRBV11-1 and TRBJ2-7, with 8 bases aligning to TRBD1. V lost 5 bases to trimming and J lost 2 bases; unmatched junction nucleotides: 11. The germline gives CDR1 SGHAT, CDR2 FQDESV (reference sequence). There are 16 residues in the CDR3. The CDR3 bases are TGTGCCAGCAGCCCAATCCGCAGACAGGGGACCTACGAGCAGTACTTC. The encoded protein is CASSPIRRQGTYEQYF. Based on the CDR3 plus reference TRBV11-1 and TRBJ2-7, the full variable domain is EAEVAQSPRYKITEKSQAVAFWCDPISGHATLYWYRQILGQGPELLVQFQDESVVDDSQLPKDRFSAERLKGVDSTLKIQPAELGDSAMYLCASSPIRRQGTYEQYFGPGTRLTVT.

In nucleotides, the CDR3 is TGTGCCAGCAGTTTTTCCGGGGAGACCCAGTACTTC. This translates into CASSFSGETQYF. The chain couples TRBV12-3 or TRBV12-4 to TRBJ2-5, with no clear D. CDR3 size: 12 residues. With 3 bases removed from V and 5 bases from J, the gap between germline ends came to 7 bases.